A selection of T cell receptor beta chains follows, all from one sample in a study of neurological immune-mediated disorders. TCRdb ran MiXCR on the 5' RACE reads and lists one entry per CDR3 protein. The sample shows around 13,000 distinct CDR3 sequences, 10% of them seen only once. The sequenced sample consisted of PBMCs. The receptor set was obtained from a woman in her thirties or forties in good health. The CDR3 runs from the conserved cysteine through the conserved F or W. D genes are given only for firm matches. Part of the rows lack a size; the others show once, few, many or a class for expanded clones.

clone_size j_call d_call v_call cdr3_nt cdr3_aa
many TRBJ2-2 TRBD1 TRBV10-1 TGCGCCAGCAGCGAAATACGGGACAGGGGGAACACCGGGGAGCTGTTTTTT CASSEIRDRGNTGELFF
many TRBJ1-3 NA TRBV5-1 TGCGCCAGCAGCTTGAACTCTGGAAACACCATATATTTT CASSLNSGNTIYF
many TRBJ1-1 NA TRBV10-3 TGTGCCATCAGTGAGTCGACCGGACTTAATACTGAAGCTTTCTTT CAISESTGLNTEAFF
many TRBJ2-3 TRBD2 TRBV7-2 TGTGCCAGCAGCGTCAAGAGCGGGGGGCTTAACACAGATACGCAGTATTTT CASSVKSGGLNTDTQYF
many TRBJ2-2 TRBD2 TRBV29-1 TGCAGCGTTCGACTAGCGGGAGGAACCGGGGAGCTGTTTTTT CSVRLAGGTGELFF
many TRBJ2-1 NA TRBV11-2 TGTGCCAGCAGCTTATTCGGGCCTCGAAGCTCCTACAATGAGCAGTTCTTC CASSLFGPRSSYNEQFF
large TRBJ2-3 NA TRBV9 TGTGCCAGCAGCGTAGGGTCGGATACGCAGTATTTT CASSVGSDTQYF
many TRBJ1-4 NA TRBV5-1 TGCGCCAGCAGCTTGGGACCTGCAACTAATGAAAAACTGTTTTTT CASSLGPATNEKLFF
many TRBJ1-1 NA TRBV7-9 TGTGCCAGCAGCTACAAACGATTTGAGGGGAACACTGAAGCTTTCTTT CASSYKRFEGNTEAFF
many TRBJ1-6 TRBD1 TRBV28 TGTGCCAGCACCCCACCACAGGGGTATTCACCCCTCCACTTT CASTPPQGYSPLHF
many TRBJ2-2 NA TRBV2 TGTGCCAGCAGTCCACCCCCACTAACCGGGGAGCTGTTTTTT CASSPPPLTGELFF
many TRBJ1-5 NA TRBV4-2 TGTGCCAGCAGCCAAGATCGGGAGAGGCAGCCCCAGCATTTT CASSQDRERQPQHF
many TRBJ1-6 TRBD1 TRBV5-1 TGCGCCAGCAGCCCCGGGACAGTGTATAATTCACCCCTCCACTTT CASSPGTVYNSPLHF
many TRBJ2-7 NA TRBV10-3 TGTGCCATCAGGGGGAACTACGAGCAGTACTTC CAIRGNYEQYF
few TRBJ2-4 TRBD2 TRBV3-1 TGTGCCAGCAGTCCAGGGACTAGCGGGGGGGATGTAGCCAAAAACATTCAGTACTTC CASSPGTSGGDVAKNIQYF
few TRBJ2-2 NA TRBV6-1 TGTGCCAGCAACCTAGCAGCCACCGGGGAGCTGTTTTTT CASNLAATGELFF
many TRBJ2-7 TRBD2 TRBV20-1 TGCAGTGCCAGAAGCGGGGGAGGGGCCCCTAACGAGCAGTACTTC CSARSGGGAPNEQYF
many TRBJ2-1 NA TRBV11-2 TGTGCCAGCAGCTTTCTACTAGAAGAGCAGTTCTTC CASSFLLEEQFF
NA TRBJ2-1 NA TRBV20-1 TGCAGTGCTTCCGGGACCGGAGAGGGTAATGAGCAGTTCTTC CSASGTGEGNEQFF
many TRBJ2-3 NA TRBV10-2 TGCGCCAGCAGCGGATACAGGGGAGGGGGCACAGATACGCAGTATTTT CASSGYRGGGTDTQYF
medium-sized TRBJ2-1 TRBD2 TRBV20-1 TGCAGTGCTAGACCTCTAGCGGGAGGTGGGGATGAGCAGTTCTTC CSARPLAGGGDEQFF
many TRBJ1-5 NA TRBV7-8 TGTGCCAGCAGCTTAGCGCCCAATCAGCCCCAGCATTTT CASSLAPNQPQHF
many TRBJ2-3 NA TRBV20-1 TGCAGTGCCGATCCCAGAGATACGCAGTATTTT CSADPRDTQYF
many TRBJ2-4 TRBD1 TRBV20-1 TGCAGTACGCCGGGACAGCTAGCCAAAAACATTCAGTACTTC CSTPGQLAKNIQYF
few TRBJ2-1 NA TRBV7-6 TGTGCCAGCAGCTTAGCTGGGACCACCAAAGAGCAGTTCTTC CASSLAGTTKEQFF
many TRBJ1-5 NA TRBV10-3 TGTGCCATCAGTGATAATGGGGGCGAGCAGCCCCAGCATTTT CAISDNGGEQPQHF
NA TRBJ2-1 TRBD2 TRBV30 TGTGCCTGGACAGGGACTAGCGTGCATGAGCAGTTCTTC CAWTGTSVHEQFF
many TRBJ2-5 TRBD2 TRBV20-1 TGCAGTGCTAGAGACGCGGGGGAGGGGGAGACCCAGTACTTC CSARDAGEGETQYF
many TRBJ2-7 NA TRBV5-1 TGCGCCAGCAGCCCGGTAAGTTCCGAGGCGGAGTACTTC CASSPVSSEAEYF
many TRBJ2-2 NA TRBV28 TGTGCCAGCAGTTTAACAACGACGATAGGGGAGCTGTTTTTT CASSLTTTIGELFF
medium-sized TRBJ2-6 NA TRBV30 TGTGCCTGGAGTGTCGGAAGGACGGCAAGCACCTCTGGGGCCAACGTCCTGACTTTC CAWSVGRTASTSGANVLTF
large TRBJ2-1 NA TRBV3-1 TGTGCCAGCGCTCACGGGTACAATGAGCAGTTCTTC CASAHGYNEQFF
many TRBJ1-1 NA TRBV18 TGTGCCAGCTCACCGGATTTGACTGAAGCTTTCTTT CASSPDLTEAFF
many TRBJ2-3 NA TRBV5-1 TGCGCCAGCAGCTTTGGGCAGACTCCCCGTACGCAGTATTTT CASSFGQTPRTQYF
many TRBJ2-1 TRBD2 TRBV12-3/TRBV12-4 TGTGCTCTAGCGGGAGGTTCCTACAATGAGCAGTTCTTC CALAGGSYNEQFF
many TRBJ2-1 NA TRBV7-8 TGTGCCAGCAGGGTTGGAGGGTCCAATGAGCAGTTCTTC CASRVGGSNEQFF
many TRBJ2-4 TRBD1 TRBV6-1 TGTGCCAGCAGTTCAGGGGGCGCCGCCAAAAACATTCAGTACTTC CASSSGGAAKNIQYF
many TRBJ1-1 NA TRBV12-3/TRBV12-4 TGTGCCAGCAGGATGACTCGGGGCGTTTTCACTGAAGCTTTCTTT CASRMTRGVFTEAFF
many TRBJ1-2 TRBD1 TRBV9 TGTGCCAGCAGCGGCCACAGGGGATTGGGTTATGGCTACACCTTC CASSGHRGLGYGYTF
NA TRBJ2-1 TRBD2 TRBV6-2/TRBV6-3 TGTGCCAGCAGCCTAGCGGGAGGAGCCAATGAGCAGTTCTTC CASSLAGGANEQFF
many TRBJ2-5 NA TRBV29-1 TGCAGCGTCCACATACTAGAGACCCAGTACTTC CSVHILETQYF
many TRBJ1-5 TRBD1 TRBV20-1 TGCAGTGCCCCCCCCGAGGGGGCGAGCAATCAGCCCCAGCATTTT CSAPPEGASNQPQHF
many TRBJ1-5 NA TRBV7-2 TGTGCCAGCAGCTTTTCACGGAGTGGGGATCAGCCCCAGCATTTT CASSFSRSGDQPQHF
many TRBJ2-3 TRBD2 TRBV29-1 TGCAGCGTTGTAGTAGCGGGGATGGATACGCAGTATTTT CSVVVAGMDTQYF
medium-sized TRBJ2-1 NA TRBV9 TGTGCCAGCAGCGTACAAGGGAATAGCCCCTACAATGAGCAGTTCTTC CASSVQGNSPYNEQFF
many TRBJ2-4 NA TRBV6-6 TGTGCCAGCAGCTTACCTGGGACGGGAAAAAGAAACATTCAGTACTTC CASSLPGTGKRNIQYF
many TRBJ1-2 NA TRBV4-1 TGCGCCAGCAGCCAAGACAGGGTTTGGAATGGCTACACCTTC CASSQDRVWNGYTF
many TRBJ2-1 NA TRBV11-2 TGTGCCAGCAGCTTTGGGGGTTACAATGAGCAGTTCTTC CASSFGGYNEQFF
many TRBJ1-1 NA TRBV16 TGTGCCAGCAGCCAACTGCTGAACACTGAAGCTTTCTTT CASSQLLNTEAFF
many TRBJ2-1 NA TRBV11-2 TGTGCCAGCAGCCCCCTAGGGGGGAGCTCCTACAATGAGCAGTTCTTC CASSPLGGSSYNEQFF
many TRBJ2-7 NA TRBV5-1 TGCGCCAGCAGCCCTTACCCAGGAGGCTACGAGCAGTACTTC CASSPYPGGYEQYF
many TRBJ2-3 NA TRBV5-5 TGTGCCAGCAGCCCCCCCCGAAGGGGACCCACAGATACGCAGTATTTT CASSPPRRGPTDTQYF
many TRBJ1-6 NA TRBV5-1 TGCGCCAGCAGCGAGCAGGGGATTAAGGACTCACCCCTCCACTTT CASSEQGIKDSPLHF
many TRBJ2-4 TRBD1 TRBV20-1 TGCAGTGCTAGAGCCCCGACAGGGATAGCCAAAAACATTCAGTACTTC CSARAPTGIAKNIQYF